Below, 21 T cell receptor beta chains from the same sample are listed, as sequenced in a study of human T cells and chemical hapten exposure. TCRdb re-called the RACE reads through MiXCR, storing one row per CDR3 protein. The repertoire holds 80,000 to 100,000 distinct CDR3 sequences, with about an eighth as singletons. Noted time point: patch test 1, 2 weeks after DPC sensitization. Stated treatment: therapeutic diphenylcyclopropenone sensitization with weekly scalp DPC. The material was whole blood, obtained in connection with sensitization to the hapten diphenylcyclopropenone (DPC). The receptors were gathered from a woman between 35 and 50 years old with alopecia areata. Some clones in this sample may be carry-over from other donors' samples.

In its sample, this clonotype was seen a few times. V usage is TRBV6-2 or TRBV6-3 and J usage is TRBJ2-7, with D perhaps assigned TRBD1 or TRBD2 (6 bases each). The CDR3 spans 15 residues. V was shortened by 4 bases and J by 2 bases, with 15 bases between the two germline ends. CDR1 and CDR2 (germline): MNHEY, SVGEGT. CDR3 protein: CASSSRGAPPYEQYF. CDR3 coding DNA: TGTGCCAGCAGTTCGAGGGGGGCCCCTCCCTACGAGCAGTACTTC.

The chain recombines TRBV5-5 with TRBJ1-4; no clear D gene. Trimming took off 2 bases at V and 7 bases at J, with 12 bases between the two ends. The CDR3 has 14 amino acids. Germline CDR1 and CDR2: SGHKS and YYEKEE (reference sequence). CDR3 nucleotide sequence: TGTGCCAGCAGCTTTCAACCTGGGAGTGAAAAACTGTTTTTT. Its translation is CASSFQPGSEKLFF.

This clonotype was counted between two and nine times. CDR3 amino acids: CASSPPPGNNSPLHF. CDR3 sequence (DNA): TGTGCCAGCTCACCACCGCCCGGGAATAATTCACCCCTCCACTTT. The V and J genes are TRBV18 and TRBJ1-6, with D unresolved. CDR1 is KGHSH, CDR2 LQKENI, per germline. This CDR3 spans 15 amino acids. Trimming left V 0 bases short and J 5 bases short, with 8 bases between.

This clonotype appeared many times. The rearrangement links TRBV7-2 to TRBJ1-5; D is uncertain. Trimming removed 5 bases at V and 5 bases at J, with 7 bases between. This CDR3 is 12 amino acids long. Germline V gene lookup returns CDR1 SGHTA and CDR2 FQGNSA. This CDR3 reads CASSHSDQPQHF. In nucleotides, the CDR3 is TGTGCCAGCAGCCACAGCGATCAGCCCCAGCATTTT.

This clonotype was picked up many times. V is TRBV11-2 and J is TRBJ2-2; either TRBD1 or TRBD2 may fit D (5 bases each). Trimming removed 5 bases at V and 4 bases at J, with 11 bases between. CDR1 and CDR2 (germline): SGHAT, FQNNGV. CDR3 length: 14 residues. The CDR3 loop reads CASSRGESTGELFF. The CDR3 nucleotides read TGTGCCAGCAGCAGGGGAGAGAGCACCGGGGAGCTGTTTTTT.

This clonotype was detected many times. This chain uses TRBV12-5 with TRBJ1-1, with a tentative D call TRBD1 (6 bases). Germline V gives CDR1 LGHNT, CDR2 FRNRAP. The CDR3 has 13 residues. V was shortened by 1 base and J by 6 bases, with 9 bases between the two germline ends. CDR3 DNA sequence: TGTGCTAGTGGTTTGGGGACAGTTTCTGAAGCTTTCTTT. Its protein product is CASGLGTVSEAFF.

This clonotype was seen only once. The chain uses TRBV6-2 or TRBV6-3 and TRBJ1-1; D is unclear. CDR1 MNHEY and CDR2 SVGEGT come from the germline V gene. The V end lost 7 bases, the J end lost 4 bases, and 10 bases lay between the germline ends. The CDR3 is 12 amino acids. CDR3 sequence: CASIGYGTEAFF. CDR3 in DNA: TGTGCCAGCATCGGGTACGGCACTGAAGCTTTCTTT.

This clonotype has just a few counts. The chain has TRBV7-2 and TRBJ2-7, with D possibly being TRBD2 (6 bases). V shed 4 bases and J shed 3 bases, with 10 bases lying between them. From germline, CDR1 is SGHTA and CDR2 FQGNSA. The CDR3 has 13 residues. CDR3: CASSSPGVYEQYF. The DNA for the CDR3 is TGTGCCAGCAGCTCCCCGGGGGTCTACGAGCAGTACTTC.

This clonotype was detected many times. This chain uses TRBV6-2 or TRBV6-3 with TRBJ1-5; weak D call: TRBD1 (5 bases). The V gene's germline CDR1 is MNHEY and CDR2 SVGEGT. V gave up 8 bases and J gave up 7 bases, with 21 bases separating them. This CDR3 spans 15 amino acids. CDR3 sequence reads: CASGRGAGIGQPQHF. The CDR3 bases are TGTGCCAGCGGACGAGGGGCAGGCATCGGGCAGCCCCAGCATTTT.

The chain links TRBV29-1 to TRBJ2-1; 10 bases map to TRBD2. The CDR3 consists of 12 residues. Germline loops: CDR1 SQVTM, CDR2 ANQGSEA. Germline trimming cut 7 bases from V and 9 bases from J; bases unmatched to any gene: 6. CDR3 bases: TGCAGCGGCCGGGGACTAGCGATTGAGCAGTTCTTC. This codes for CSGRGLAIEQFF.

The CDR3 loop is CASSLRQAYQETQYF. The CDR3 region has the DNA TGTGCCAGCAGTCTCCGACAGGCCTACCAAGAGACCCAGTACTTC. The chain has TRBV28 and TRBJ2-5, with a tentative D call TRBD1 (6 bases). Per the germline V gene, CDR1 is MDHEN and CDR2 is SYDVKM. The germline V and J ends were trimmed by 5 bases and 0 bases, with 13 bases remaining between them. The CDR3 length is 15 residues.

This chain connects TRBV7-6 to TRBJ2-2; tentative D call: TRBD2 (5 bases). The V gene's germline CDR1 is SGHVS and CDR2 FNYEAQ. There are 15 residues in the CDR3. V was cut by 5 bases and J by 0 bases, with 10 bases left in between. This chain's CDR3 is CASSAGGPNTGELFF. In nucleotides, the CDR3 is TGTGCCAGCAGCGCCGGCGGGCCGAACACCGGGGAGCTGTTTTTT. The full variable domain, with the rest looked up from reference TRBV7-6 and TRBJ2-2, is GAGVSQSPRYKVTKRGQDVALRCDPISGHVSLYWYRQALGQGPEFLTYFNYEAQQDKSGLPNDRFSAERPEGSISTLTIQRTEQRDSAMYRCASSAGGPNTGELFFGEGSRLTVL.

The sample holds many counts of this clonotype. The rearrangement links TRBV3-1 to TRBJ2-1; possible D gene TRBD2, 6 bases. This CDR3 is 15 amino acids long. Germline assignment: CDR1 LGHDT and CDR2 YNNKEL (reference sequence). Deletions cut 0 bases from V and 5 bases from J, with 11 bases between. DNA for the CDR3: TGTGCCAGCAGCCAAGACGCGGGAAGACACAATGAGCAGTTCTTC. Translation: CASSQDAGRHNEQFF.

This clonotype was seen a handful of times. Here the CDR3 reads CASSPQNRATTNEKLFF. CDR3 DNA sequence: TGTGCCAGCTCACCACAAAACAGGGCTACAACTAATGAAAAACTGTTTTTT. The V gene is TRBV18, the J gene TRBJ1-4; the D gene is possibly TRBD1 (6 bases). Trimming cost V 1 base and J 0 bases, with 12 bases left between them. The CDR3 sequence is 17 residues long. CDR1 is KGHSH, CDR2 LQKENI, per germline.

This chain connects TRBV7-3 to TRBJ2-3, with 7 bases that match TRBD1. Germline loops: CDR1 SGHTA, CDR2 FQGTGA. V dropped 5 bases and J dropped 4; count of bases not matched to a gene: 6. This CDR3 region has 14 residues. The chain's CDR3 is CASSPGTVADTQYF. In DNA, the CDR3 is TGTGCCAGCAGCCCAGGGACAGTGGCAGATACGCAGTATTTT.

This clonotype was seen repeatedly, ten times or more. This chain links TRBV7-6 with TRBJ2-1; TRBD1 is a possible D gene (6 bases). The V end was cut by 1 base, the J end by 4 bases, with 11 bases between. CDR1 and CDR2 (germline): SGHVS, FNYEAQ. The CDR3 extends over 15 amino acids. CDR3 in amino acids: CASSLVSRGYNEQFF. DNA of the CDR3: TGTGCCAGCAGCTTAGTAAGCAGGGGATACAATGAGCAGTTCTTC. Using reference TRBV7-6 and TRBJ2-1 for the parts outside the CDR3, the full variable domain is GAGVSQSPRYKVTKRGQDVALRCDPISGHVSLYWYRQALGQGPEFLTYFNYEAQQDKSGLPNDRFSAERPEGSISTLTIQRTEQRDSAMYRCASSLVSRGYNEQFFGPGTRLTVL.

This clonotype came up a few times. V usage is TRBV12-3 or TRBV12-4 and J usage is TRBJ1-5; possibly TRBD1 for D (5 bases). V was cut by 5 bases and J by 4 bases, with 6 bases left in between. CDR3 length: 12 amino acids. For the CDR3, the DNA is TGTGCCAGCAGTGGGGGTAATCAGCCCCAGCATTTT. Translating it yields CASSGGNQPQHF.

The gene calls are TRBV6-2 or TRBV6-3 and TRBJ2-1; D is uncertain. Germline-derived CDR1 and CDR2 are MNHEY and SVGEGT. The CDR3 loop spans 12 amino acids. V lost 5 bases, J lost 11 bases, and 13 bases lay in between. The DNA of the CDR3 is TGTGCCAGCAGTCTACTCGCCGGACAGCAGTTCTTC. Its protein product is CASSLLAGQQFF.

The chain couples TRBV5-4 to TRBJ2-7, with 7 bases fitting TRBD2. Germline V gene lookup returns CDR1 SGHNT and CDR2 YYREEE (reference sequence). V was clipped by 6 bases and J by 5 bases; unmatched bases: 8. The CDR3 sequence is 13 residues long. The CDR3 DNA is TGTGCCAGCACCCGGGAGGCCGGGAACGAGCAGTACTTC. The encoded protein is CASTREAGNEQYF.

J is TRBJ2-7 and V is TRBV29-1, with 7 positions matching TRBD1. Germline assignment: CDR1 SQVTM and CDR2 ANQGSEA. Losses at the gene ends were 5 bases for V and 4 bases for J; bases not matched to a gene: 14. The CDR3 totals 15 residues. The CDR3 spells CSVRNRDSDYYEQYF. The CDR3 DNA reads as TGCAGCGTTCGCAACCGGGACAGCGACTATTACGAGCAGTACTTC.

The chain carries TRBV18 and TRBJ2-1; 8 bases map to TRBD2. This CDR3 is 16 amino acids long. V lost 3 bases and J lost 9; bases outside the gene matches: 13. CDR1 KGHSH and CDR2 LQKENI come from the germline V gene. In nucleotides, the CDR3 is TGTGCCAGCTCACCCCTGGTAGCAGCGGGAGTCACTGAGCAGTTCTTC. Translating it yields CASSPLVAAGVTEQFF.